One T cell receptor beta chain is described in this entry. Its target antigen remains unknown. The input lacks base qualities; no much larger clone sits a single base away. The data stem from a study of CD8+CD57+ T cells in acquired aplastic anemia listed by TCRdb under 2018. About the full investigation: A mean of around 3.2 ug of DNA, ranging from roughly 0.18 to 30 ug, was extracted from sorted CD4+ and CD8+ cells. A CD8+CD57+ expansion meant a frequency higher than the mean frequency seen in healthy subjects.

Expansion of CD8+CD57+ cells had been shown by flow cytometry in the patients chosen for sequencing. Every patient had a diagnosis of severe acquired aplastic anemia based on International Study of Aplastic Anemia and Agranulocytosis and Camitta criteria. No patient had received any therapy when blood was sampled. TCR repertoires of sorted CD4+ and CD8+ blood T cells from severe aplastic anemia patients and healthy subjects were deep-sequenced in the study. Patients were enrolled under clinicaltrials.gov protocols 00001620, 01623167, 00001397, 00071045, 00081523 and 00961064 in the USA. Ficoll-Paque density gradient centrifugation was used to isolate peripheral blood mononuclear cells. Before DNA extraction, CD4+ and CD8+ T cells were sorted by FACS or by magnetic beads. TCR beta VDJ combination and CDR3 sequence profiling used genomic DNA as the template. TCR repertoire sequencing was run on an Illumina HiSeq 2000. As for the authors' bioinformatics: TRBV/TRBJ rearrangement plots, CDR3 size and DJ length profiles, and Simpson's diversity index were used to evaluate the repertoires. The immunodominant clone was defined as the most abundant DNA sequence in deep sequencing data. CDR3 amino acid sequences were screened for sharing across subjects and compared with published repertoires and the VDJdb database. The public reads were quality trimmed at Q25 with fastp and then assembled into clones with MiXCR by TCRdb, keeping productive beta chains. Each CDR3 protein appears once, grouped with its most common genes and DNA. The V and J calls and clone size come from TCRdb's table, not from the authors' own analysis. Across this sample there are a few hundred thousand distinct CDR3 sequences, with around 82% seen only once. The ten largest account for roughly 42% of the sample.

Overall results and qualifications from the work: Over 25 CD8+ CDR3 sequences were found in both patients and controls but appeared to be highly expressed in patients and within the immunodominant clones of the patients. Patients and healthy controls showed no significant difference in CD8+ Simpson's diversity (P=0.060).

The germline V gene encodes CDR1 SNHLY and CDR2 FYNNEI. The CDR3 goes from the cysteine to the phenylalanine over 14 residues. Of the read, only the CDR3 DNA is kept; its 42 bases are in frame from base 1. V trim: 3 bases; J trim: 9 bases; unmatched bases: 3. The clonotype comes from a human donor with aplastic anemia. The chain is assembled from TRBV2 and TRBJ1-6, and 9 bases in between align with TRBD1. The sample was sorted CD4+, CD8+, or CD8+CD57+ T cells (not recorded which) from PBMCs. Read as DNA, the sequence is TGTGCCAGCAGTGAGGAGACAGGGGGTTCACCCCTCCACTTT. Translated, this gives CASSEETGGSPLHF. Joined to the reference TRBV2 and TRBJ1-6 proteins, this CDR3 gives the full variable domain: EPEVTQTPSHQVTQMGQEVILRCVPISNHLYFYWYRQILGQKVEFLVSFYNNEISEKSEIFDDQFSVERPDGSNFTLKIRSTKLEDSAMYFCASSEETGGSPLHFGNGTRLTVT.